These 16 T cell receptor beta chains originate from one sample sequenced in a study of cytomegalovirus exposure and HLA in healthy donors. Repertoires were generated with immunoSEQ multiplex PCR, while TCRdb's copy carries only in-frame clones and drops some. The sample lists 130,000 to 150,000 clones; approximately 86% were seen once. Sequenced input: PBMCs. Receptor source: a woman under 30 in good health and CMV-seropositive.

V usage is TRBV10-3 and J usage is TRBJ2-7; D not resolved. The V end was cut by 7 bases, the J end by 3 bases, with 10 bases between. The CDR3 extends over 12 amino acids. Germline CDR1 reads ENHRY; CDR2 reads SYGVKD. The CDR3 here is CAIISSGYEQYF. The CDR3 DNA sequence: TGTGCCATCATCTCCTCGGGCTACGAGCAGTACTTC.

The chain uses TRBV5-1 and TRBJ1-5, with D unresolved. Trimming pared 0 bases from V and 0 bases from J, leaving 7 bases between. Germline V gives CDR1 SGHRS, CDR2 YFSETQ. There are 15 residues in the CDR3. This chain's CDR3 is CASSLEGSSNQPQHF. Written as DNA, the CDR3 is TGCGCCAGCAGCTTGGAAGGGAGTAGCAATCAGCCCCAGCATTTT.

This clone is termed medium-sized. The gene calls are TRBV7-9 and TRBJ1-1; D is ambiguous. CDR1 and CDR2 (germline): SEHNR, FQNEAQ (reference sequence). The length of the CDR3 is 15 residues. With 2 bases removed from V and 3 bases from J, the gap between germline ends came to 13 bases. In DNA form, the CDR3 reads TGTGCCAGCAGCTTAACTACCCCCGGGGACACTGAAGCTTTCTTT. Translation gives CASSLTTPGDTEAFF.

The table lists this clone with a few counts. The chain carries TRBV28 and TRBJ1-2; 8 bases agree with TRBD1. V shed 5 bases and J 4 bases; nucleotides not matched to a gene: 9. The germline CDR1 and CDR2 sequences are MDHEN and SYDVKM. CDR3 size: 15 residues. Written as DNA, the CDR3 is TGTGCCAGCAGTCCGCAGGGGGCGACTATCTATGGCTACACCTTC. Protein sequence: CASSPQGATIYGYTF.

In this sample, this clone turned up once. The genes are TRBV2 and TRBJ1-1; 8 bases align to TRBD1. The CDR3 consists of 14 residues. Germline V gene data show CDR1 as SNHLY and CDR2 as FYNNEI. After removal of 2 bases from V and 3 bases from J, the junction contained 2 bases not matched to a gene. The chain's CDR3 is CASSENRGYTEAFF. The CDR3 coding sequence is TGTGCCAGCAGTGAAAACAGGGGGTACACTGAAGCTTTCTTT.

The chain is built from TRBV25-1 and TRBJ1-4; the D is unclear. CDR1 is MGHDK and CDR2 is SYGVNS in the germline V gene. V was shortened by 1 base and J by 8 bases, with 23 bases between the two germline ends. This CDR3 has 18 residues. The CDR3 loop reads CASSESVNAGRMVEKLFF. CDR3 bases: TGTGCCAGCAGTGAATCGGTAAACGCTGGGAGAATGGTCGAAAAACTGTTTTTT.

CDR3 in amino acids: CATDTDSGNTIYF. The CDR3 DNA reads as TGTGCCACCGACACCGACTCTGGAAACACCATATATTTT. The chain carries TRBV10-3 and TRBJ1-3; D ambiguous. Germline CDR1 and CDR2: ENHRY and SYGVKD. The CDR3 has 13 amino acids. Between the trimmed V and J ends, which lost 10 bases and 0 bases, there was a span of 10 bases.

J is TRBJ1-2 and V is TRBV7-2; D ambiguous. CDR1 and CDR2 from the germline V gene are SGHTA and FQGNSA. CDR3 length: 13 residues. The ends were cut back, 0 bases at V and 4 bases at J, with 6 bases in the middle. CDR3 sequence (DNA): TGTGCCAGCAGCTTAGCAGCTCGCTATGGCTACACCTTC. Protein sequence: CASSLAARYGYTF.

The rearrangement links TRBV28 to TRBJ2-1; D uncertain. Germline V gene lookup returns CDR1 MDHEN and CDR2 SYDVKM. Trimming cost V 2 bases and J 6 bases, with 11 bases left between them. The CDR3 has 14 amino acids. As DNA, the CDR3 is TGTGCCAGCAGTTTAAGAAGATGGAGCAATGAGCAGTTCTTC. It yields the protein CASSLRRWSNEQFF.

This clone appeared once. The DNA for the CDR3 is TGCGCCAGCAGCTTGGGGCCCTCTGGAACTAATGAAAAACTGTTTTTT. It encodes CASSLGPSGTNEKLFF. J is TRBJ1-4 and V is TRBV5-1; D not certain. The CDR3 runs to 16 residues. Germline assignment: CDR1 SGHRS and CDR2 YFSETQ. Trimming took 0 bases from V and 1 from J, leaving 10 bases between them.

The J gene is TRBJ2-2, the V gene TRBV9; 7 bases are a match to TRBD2. CDR1 is SGDLS and CDR2 is YYNGEE in the germline V gene. The V and J ends lost 0 bases and 5 bases, in that order; junction bases with no gene match: 7. CDR3 length: 16 residues. For the CDR3, the DNA is TGTGCCAGCAGCGTAGGAGTAGGGAGGGCGACCGGGGAGCTGTTTTTT. Its translation is CASSVGVGRATGELFF.

The rearrangement links TRBV28 to TRBJ1-2, with D unclear. V lost 8 bases, J lost 4 bases, and 17 bases lay in between. The length of the CDR3 is 14 residues. The V gene's germline CDR1 is MDHEN and CDR2 SYDVKM. CDR3 nucleotide sequence: TGTGCCAGCGGCCGCGCGGCGCGTGCCTATGGCTACACCTTC. Amino acid sequence: CASGRAARAYGYTF.

The CDR3 DNA is TGTGCCAGCAGTCCATACCCCGTATCCGGGACAAACACCGGGGAGCTGTTTTTT. This translates into CASSPYPVSGTNTGELFF. This chain links TRBV27 with TRBJ2-2; D possibly corresponds to TRBD1 (6 bases). Trimming cost V 5 bases and J 2 bases, with 21 bases left between them. Germline V gives CDR1 MNHEY, CDR2 SMNVEV (reference sequence). The CDR3 is 18 residues long.

A single count supports this clone. The chain uses TRBV2 and TRBJ2-1; 15 bases align to TRBD2. V lost 6 bases, J lost 3 bases, and 0 bases stayed unmatched. Germline V lookup: CDR1 SNHLY, CDR2 FYNNEI. This CDR3 comprises 15 residues. In DNA form, the CDR3 reads TGTGCCAGCAGGGGACTAGCGGGGGGCTACAATGAGCAGTTCTTC. Its translation: CASRGLAGGYNEQFF.

As DNA, the CDR3 is TGTGCCAGCAGCTTACTGGGACAGGGGGCTGTTAGCACTGAAGCTTTCTTT. It codes for CASSLLGQGAVSTEAFF. The chain carries TRBV7-2 and TRBJ1-1, with TRBD1 matching 12 bases. The J segment lost 4 bases and the V segment lost 2 bases, leaving 8 bases of the junction unmatched. The CDR3 spans 17 residues. Germline CDR1 and CDR2: SGHTA and FQGNSA.

The chain employs TRBV6-1 and TRBJ1-6, with 7 bases lining up with TRBD1. Germline V gene sequence: CDR1 MNHNS, CDR2 SASEGT. CDR3 length equals 15 residues. Unmatched junction bases numbered 4, after V lost 2 bases and J lost 6 bases. CDR3 residues: CASSEIDRANSPLHF. The CDR3 region has the DNA TGTGCCAGCAGTGAAATAGACAGGGCTAATTCACCCCTCCACTTT.